The entry below gives a single T cell receptor beta chain sequence along with its context. This sample was taken from a study of blood T cell repertoires in COVID-19. Overall study context: The analysed material was cDNA or gDNA that came from T cells, B-cell-depleted T cells, or PBMCs.

Germline CDR1 reads SGHTA; CDR2 reads FQGNSA. V dropped 2 bases and J dropped 5; count of bases not matched to a gene: 5. The CDR3 has 15 residues. The data were produced by immunoSEQ multiplex PCR, yet TCRdb's version contains in-frame clones alone and is incomplete. The repertoire has approximately 200,000 clones, about 81% of them found once; the top ten carry approximately 10%. The sequenced sample consisted of peripheral blood. The source is a woman over 75 with COVID-19, enrolled during active disease. The chain is built from TRBV7-2 and TRBJ2-1; 8 bases are shared with TRBD2. CDR3 protein: CASSLRGGLDNEQFF. Here the CDR3 DNA reads TGTGCCAGCAGCTTACGGGGGGGCCTCGACAATGAGCAGTTCTTC.